A single sample gave rise to the 20 T cell receptor beta chains below, sequenced in a study of CD8 T cells in Susac syndrome. With random hexamers, reverse transcription was performed on roughly 0.5 to 1 ug of RNA. TCRdb reprocessed the immunoSEQ multiplex PCR reads via MiXCR and lists one record per CDR3 protein. Seen here are about 240,000 distinct CDR3 sequences, less than 96% observed once, and the top ten hold 0.1%. The sequenced sample consisted of CD4+ T cells from PBMCs. The source of these receptors is a human donor with Susac syndrome.

The table lists this clonotype with a count of one. This rearrangement joins TRBV19 to TRBJ1-1; weak D call: TRBD1 (6 bases). The CDR3 covers 13 residues. The V gene's germline CDR1 is LNHDA and CDR2 SQIVND (reference sequence). Trimming removed 4 bases from V and 1 base from J, with 7 bases in between. CDR3 loop: CASSTTGNTEAFF. DNA for the CDR3: TGTGCCAGTAGTACGACAGGGAACACTGAAGCTTTCTTT.

This clonotype was counted a single time. This chain joins TRBV6-1 and TRBJ2-2; TRBD1 matches 7 bases. There are 13 residues in the CDR3. The V gene's germline CDR1 is MNHNS and CDR2 SASEGT. V lost 10 bases to trimming and J lost 4 bases; unmatched junction nucleotides: 6. CDR3 nucleotides: TGTGCCACTCTCAACAGGGGCACCGGGGAGCTGTTTTTT. Translation gives CATLNRGTGELFF.

V gene TRBV5-1 combines with J gene TRBJ2-4; the match to TRBD2 covers 7 bases. V was pared by 3 bases and J by 7 bases, with 1 base of the junction left unmatched. Germline-derived CDR1 and CDR2 are SGHRS and YFSETQ. The CDR3 runs 12 residues. The CDR3 DNA reads TGCGCCAGCAGCTGGGAGGGGAACATTCAGTACTTC. Residues: CASSWEGNIQYF.

The J gene is TRBJ2-7, the V gene TRBV20-1; 13 nucleotides agree with TRBD2. This CDR3 has 15 residues. The ends lost 2 bases at V and 2 bases at J; junction bases unmatched: 3. Germline V gives CDR1 DFQATT, CDR2 SNEGSKA (reference sequence). The CDR3 is CSARTSGRGPYEQYF. The CDR3 DNA reads TGCAGTGCTAGAACTAGCGGGAGGGGTCCCTACGAGCAGTACTTC.

The chain combines TRBV7-2 with TRBJ2-7; D is unclear. The CDR3 length is 11 residues. Germline lookup yields CDR1 SGHTA and CDR2 FQGNSA. V was shortened by 5 bases and J by 5 bases, with 7 bases between the two germline ends. The CDR3 region is CASSPHHEQYF. For the CDR3, the DNA is TGTGCCAGCAGCCCCCACCACGAGCAGTACTTC.

This CDR3 is CASSLTRKGTDTQYF. CDR3 bases: TGTGCCAGCAGCTTAACACGGAAGGGAACAGATACGCAGTATTTT. J is TRBJ2-3 and V is TRBV7-3; no firm D call. CDR1 and CDR2 (germline): SGHTA, FQGTGA. This CDR3 comprises 15 residues. V gave up 0 bases and J gave up 3 bases, with 10 bases separating them.

The genes are TRBV20-1 and TRBJ2-4; no clear D gene. V shed 6 bases and J shed 2 bases, with 11 bases lying between them. CDR1 is DFQATT, CDR2 SNEGSKA, per germline (reference sequence). The CDR3 length is 13 residues. CDR3 loop: CSAPTKTKNIQYF. In DNA, the CDR3 is TGCAGTGCCCCAACTAAGACCAAAAACATTCAGTACTTC.

This clonotype has a single count. The V call is TRBV29-1, the J call TRBJ1-2; a possible D gene is TRBD1 (6 bases). CDR1 and CDR2 from the germline V gene are SQVTM and ANQGSEA. CDR3 size: 12 residues. V was shortened by 7 bases and J by 8 bases, with 17 bases between the two germline ends. The CDR3 loop is CSGEGGGFGYTF. DNA of the CDR3: TGCAGCGGGGAGGGGGGGGGATTCGGCTACACCTTC.

The gene calls are TRBV10-2 and TRBJ1-5; a possible D gene is TRBD1 (5 bases). Germline CDR1 and CDR2: WSHSY and SAAADI. The CDR3 length is 13 residues. Between the trimmed V and J ends, which lost 8 bases and 6 bases, there was a span of 14 bases. CDR3 sequence: CASSVGRFQPQHF. The CDR3 DNA sequence: TGCGCCAGCTCTGTGGGGCGCTTTCAGCCCCAGCATTTT.

The V gene is TRBV3-1, the J gene TRBJ2-5; D tentatively fits TRBD1 or TRBD2 (6 bases each). The CDR3 extends over 14 amino acids. Trimming shortened V by 5 bases and J by 4 bases, and 14 bases separated the two germline ends. Germline CDR1 and CDR2: LGHDT and YNNKEL (reference sequence). The CDR3 DNA is TGTGCCAGCAGCTATCTCAGGGGAGGAGAGACCCAGTACTTC. Its protein product is CASSYLRGGETQYF.

The V and J genes are TRBV11-3 and TRBJ2-7, with 10 bases fitting TRBD2. CDR1 is SGHNT and CDR2 is YENEEA in the germline V gene. With 5 bases clipped from V and 2 bases from J, the junction kept 15 bases outside the gene matches. There are 18 residues in the CDR3. The CDR3 loop is CASSLEGGETSGTYEQYF. DNA for the CDR3: TGTGCCAGCAGCCTGGAAGGGGGGGAAACTAGCGGGACCTACGAGCAGTACTTC.

V is TRBV29-1 and J is TRBJ1-1, with 12 bases matching TRBD1. Germline assignment: CDR1 SQVTM and CDR2 ANQGSEA. This CDR3 is built from 22 residues. J was trimmed by 1 base and V by 2 bases; bases with no gene match: 23. CDR3 region: CSVERFRGGQGAFRLRNTEAFF. DNA for the CDR3: TGCAGCGTTGAAAGGTTTAGGGGGGGACAGGGGGCGTTCCGCCTCAGGAACACTGAAGCTTTCTTT. The whole variable domain, remainder taken from reference TRBV29-1 and TRBJ1-1, is SAVISQKPSRDICQRGTSLTIQCQVDSQVTMMFWYRQQPGQSLTLIATANQGSEATYESGFVIDKFPISRPNLTFSTLTVSNMSPEDSSIYLCSVERFRGGQGAFRLRNTEAFFGQGTRLTVV.

The chain recombines TRBV29-1 with TRBJ1-1, with D possibly being TRBD1 (5 bases). CDR3 size: 11 residues. Germline V gives CDR1 SQVTM, CDR2 ANQGSEA. Trimming removed 4 bases from V and 11 bases from J, with 14 bases in between. The CDR3 nucleotides read TGCAGCGTTGCCTCAGGGAATTGGGCTTTCTTT. Protein: CSVASGNWAFF.

The chain carries TRBV20-1 and TRBJ2-1; the match to TRBD2 covers 11 bases. Germline assignment: CDR1 DFQATT and CDR2 SNEGSKA (reference sequence). The junction had 13 bases not matched to a gene; V was cut back by 3 bases and J by 9 bases. This CDR3 comprises 16 residues. CDR3: CSASAPGLAAYGEQFF. CDR3 bases: TGCAGTGCTAGTGCACCGGGACTAGCGGCTTATGGTGAGCAGTTCTTC.

J is TRBJ2-1 and V is TRBV7-8; 8 nucleotides match TRBD1. CDR3 length equals 16 residues. CDR1 is SGHVS, CDR2 FQNEAQ, per germline. The trim removed 5 bases at V and 4 bases at J, leaving 10 bases unmatched. The CDR3 is CASSQRTGNFYNEQFF. The CDR3 DNA sequence: TGTGCCAGCAGCCAAAGGACAGGGAACTTTTACAATGAGCAGTTCTTC.

The chain links TRBV20-1 to TRBJ2-7; D not resolved. The CDR3 spans 14 residues. Germline-derived CDR1 and CDR2 are DFQATT and SNEGSKA (reference sequence). The V and J ends lost 1 base and 4 bases respectively, with 14 bases between them. CDR3 region: CSARGPGRLYEQYF. Here the CDR3 DNA reads TGCAGTGCTAGAGGACCCGGAAGACTTTACGAGCAGTACTTC.

This rearrangement joins TRBV5-1 to TRBJ2-5; D unclear. The germline V gene has CDR1 SGHRS and CDR2 YFSETQ. Trimming pared 5 bases from V and 3 bases from J, leaving 11 bases between. This CDR3 has 13 amino acids. The CDR3 bases are TGCGCCAGCAGAACAGATGGAGAAGAGACCCAGTACTTC. It specifies CASRTDGEETQYF.

On this clonotype itself: Compared with germline, one end of the junction differs, possibly owing to a read error. The V and J genes are TRBV30 and TRBJ2-3; TRBD2 agrees at 7 bases. The CDR3 contains 15 residues. Germline values: CDR1 GTSNPN, CDR2 SVGIG (reference sequence). The CDR3 coding sequence is TGTGCCGGGAGGGCGACTACCTCCCGTGGGGATACGCAGTATTTT. Its translation: CAGRATTSRGDTQYF.

J is TRBJ2-1 and V is TRBV7-9; 9 bases match TRBD1. The CDR3 covers 14 residues. Germline CDR1 is SEHNR and CDR2 is FQNEAQ (reference sequence). V trimming: 1 base; J trimming: 8 bases; junction bases outside the gene matches: 3. The CDR3 region is CASSLVQGADEQFF. The CDR3 coding sequence is TGTGCCAGCAGCTTAGTACAGGGGGCTGATGAGCAGTTCTTC.

The chain has TRBV7-2 and TRBJ1-5; no reliable D call. V was clipped by 1 base and J by 8 bases, with 9 bases between them. Germline-derived CDR1 and CDR2 are SGHTA and FQGNSA. CDR3 length equals 13 residues. The CDR3 nucleotides are TGTGCCAGCAGCTTAGGTTCGCGGGAGCCCCAGCATTTT. It translates to CASSLGSREPQHF.